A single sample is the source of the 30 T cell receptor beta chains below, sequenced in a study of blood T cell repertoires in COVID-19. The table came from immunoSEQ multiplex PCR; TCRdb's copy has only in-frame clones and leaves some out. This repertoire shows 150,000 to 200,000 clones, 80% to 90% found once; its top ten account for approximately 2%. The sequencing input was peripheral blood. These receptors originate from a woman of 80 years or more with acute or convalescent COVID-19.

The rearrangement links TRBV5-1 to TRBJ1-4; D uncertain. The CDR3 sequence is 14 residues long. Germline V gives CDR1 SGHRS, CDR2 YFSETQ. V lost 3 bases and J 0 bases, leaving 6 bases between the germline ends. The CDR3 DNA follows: TGCGCCAGCAGCTCAACAGCAACTAATGAAAAACTGTTTTTT. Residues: CASSSTATNEKLFF. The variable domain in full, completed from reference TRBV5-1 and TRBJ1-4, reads KAGVTQTPRYLIKTRGQQVTLSCSPISGHRSVSWYQQTPGQGLQFLFEYFSETQRNKGNFPGRFSGRQFSNSRSEMNVSTLELGDSALYLCASSSTATNEKLFFGSGTQLSVL.

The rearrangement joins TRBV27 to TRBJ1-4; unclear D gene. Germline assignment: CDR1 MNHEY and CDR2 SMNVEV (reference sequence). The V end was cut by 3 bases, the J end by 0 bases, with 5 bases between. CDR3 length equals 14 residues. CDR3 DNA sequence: TGTGCCAGCAGTTTCGGGACAACTAATGAAAAACTGTTTTTT. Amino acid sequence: CASSFGTTNEKLFF.

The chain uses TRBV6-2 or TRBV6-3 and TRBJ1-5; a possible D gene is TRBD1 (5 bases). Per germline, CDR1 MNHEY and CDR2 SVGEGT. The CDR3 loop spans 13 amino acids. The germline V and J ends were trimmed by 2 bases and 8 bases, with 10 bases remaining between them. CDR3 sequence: CASSYDSKEPQHF. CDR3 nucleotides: TGTGCCAGCAGTTACGACAGCAAGGAGCCCCAGCATTTT.

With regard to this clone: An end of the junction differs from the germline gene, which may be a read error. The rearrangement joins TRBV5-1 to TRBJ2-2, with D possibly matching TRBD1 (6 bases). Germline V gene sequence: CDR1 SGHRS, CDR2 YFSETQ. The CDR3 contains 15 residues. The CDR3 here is CASNLEQGGTGELFF. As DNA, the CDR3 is TGCGCCAGCAACTTGGAACAGGGCGGCACCGGGGAGCTGTTTTTT. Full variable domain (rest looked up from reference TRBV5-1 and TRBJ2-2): KAGVTQTPRYLIKTRGQQVTLSCSPISGHRSVSWYQQTPGQGLQFLFEYFSETQRNKGNFPGRFSGRQFSNSRSEMNVSTLELGDSALYLCASNLEQGGTGELFFGEGSRLTVL.

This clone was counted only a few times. CDR3 amino acids: CASRTSTGYRNGYTF. CDR3 nucleotide sequence: TGTGCCAGCAGGACGTCGACGGGGTATCGAAATGGCTACACCTTC. The V call is TRBV5-4, the J call TRBJ1-2; no definite D call. Germline V gene lookup returns CDR1 SGHNT and CDR2 YYREEE (reference sequence). The V gene lost 5 bases and the J gene lost 6 bases, with 20 bases spanning the gap. The CDR3 has 15 residues.

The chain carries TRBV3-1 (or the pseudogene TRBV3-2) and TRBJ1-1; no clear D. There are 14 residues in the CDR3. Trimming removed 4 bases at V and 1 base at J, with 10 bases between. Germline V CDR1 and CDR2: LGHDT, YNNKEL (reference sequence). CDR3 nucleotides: TGTGCCAGCAGCCTAGGGAGGTGGAACACTGAAGCTTTCTTT. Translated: CASSLGRWNTEAFF.

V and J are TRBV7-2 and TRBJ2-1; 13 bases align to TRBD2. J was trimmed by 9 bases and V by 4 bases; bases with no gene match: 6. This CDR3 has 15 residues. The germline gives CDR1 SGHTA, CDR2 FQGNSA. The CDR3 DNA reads TGTGCCAGCAGCTCAGGACTAGCGGGAGAAATTGAGCAGTTCTTC. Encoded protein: CASSSGLAGEIEQFF. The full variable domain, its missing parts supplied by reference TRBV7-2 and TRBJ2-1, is GAGVSQSPSNKVTEKGKDVELRCDPISGHTALYWYRQSLGQGLEFLIYFQGNSAPDKSGLPSDRFSAERTGGSVSTLTIQRTQQEDSAVYLCASSSGLAGEIEQFFGPGTRLTVL.

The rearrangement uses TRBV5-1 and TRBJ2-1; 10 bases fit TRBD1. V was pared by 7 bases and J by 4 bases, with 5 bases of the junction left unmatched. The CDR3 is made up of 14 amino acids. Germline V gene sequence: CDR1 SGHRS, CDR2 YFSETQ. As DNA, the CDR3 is TGCGCCAGCGCCGGGACAGGGGTATACAATGAGCAGTTCTTC. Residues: CASAGTGVYNEQFF. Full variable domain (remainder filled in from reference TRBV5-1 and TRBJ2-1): KAGVTQTPRYLIKTRGQQVTLSCSPISGHRSVSWYQQTPGQGLQFLFEYFSETQRNKGNFPGRFSGRQFSNSRSEMNVSTLELGDSALYLCASAGTGVYNEQFFGPGTRLTVL.

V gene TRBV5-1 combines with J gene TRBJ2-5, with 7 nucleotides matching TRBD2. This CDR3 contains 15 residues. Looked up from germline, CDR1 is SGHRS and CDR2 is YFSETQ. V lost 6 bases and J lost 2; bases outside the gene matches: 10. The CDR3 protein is CASNMGGVPQETQYF. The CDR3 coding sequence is TGCGCCAGCAATATGGGAGGGGTTCCGCAAGAGACCCAGTACTTC.

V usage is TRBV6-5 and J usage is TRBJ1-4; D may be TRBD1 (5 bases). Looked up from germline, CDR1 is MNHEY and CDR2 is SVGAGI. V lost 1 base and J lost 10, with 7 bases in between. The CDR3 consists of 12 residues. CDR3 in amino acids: CASSYLGGKLFF. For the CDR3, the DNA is TGTGCCAGCAGTTACTTGGGGGGAAAACTGTTTTTT.

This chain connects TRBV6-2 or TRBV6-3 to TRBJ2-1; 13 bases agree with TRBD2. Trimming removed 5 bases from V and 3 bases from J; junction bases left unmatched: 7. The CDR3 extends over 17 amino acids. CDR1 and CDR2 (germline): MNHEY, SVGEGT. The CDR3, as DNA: TGTGCCAGCAGTCAAACTAGCGGGGGGGCCGGCTACAATGAGCAGTTCTTC. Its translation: CASSQTSGGAGYNEQFF.

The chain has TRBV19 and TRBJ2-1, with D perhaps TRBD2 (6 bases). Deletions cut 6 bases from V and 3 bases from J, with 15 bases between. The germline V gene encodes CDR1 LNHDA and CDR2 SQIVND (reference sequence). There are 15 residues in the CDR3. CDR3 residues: CASSLLADLYNEQFF. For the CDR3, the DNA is TGTGCCAGTAGCCTACTAGCAGACCTCTACAATGAGCAGTTCTTC.

The CDR3 sequence is CASSSRQLYGYTF. CDR3 sequence (DNA): TGTGCCAGCAGTTCTAGACAGCTATATGGCTACACCTTC. The chain carries TRBV6-5 and TRBJ1-2; D is perhaps TRBD1 (5 bases). The CDR3 consists of 13 residues. Germline V gene sequence: CDR1 MNHEY, CDR2 SVGAGI. Between the trimmed V and J ends, which lost 4 bases and 5 bases, there was a span of 11 bases.

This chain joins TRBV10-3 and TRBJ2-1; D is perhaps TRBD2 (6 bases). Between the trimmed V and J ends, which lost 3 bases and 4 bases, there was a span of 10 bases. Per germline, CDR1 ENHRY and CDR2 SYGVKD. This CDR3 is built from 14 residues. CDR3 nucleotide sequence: TGTGCCATCAGTGATACTAGCAAGTACAATGAGCAGTTCTTC. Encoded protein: CAISDTSKYNEQFF.

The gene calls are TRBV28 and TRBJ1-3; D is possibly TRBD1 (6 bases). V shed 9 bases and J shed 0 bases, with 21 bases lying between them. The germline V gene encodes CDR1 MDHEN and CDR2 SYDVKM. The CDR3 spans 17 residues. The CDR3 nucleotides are TGTGCCAGTACACCCCGGACAGACCTTTTCTCTGGAAACACCATATATTTT. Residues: CASTPRTDLFSGNTIYF.

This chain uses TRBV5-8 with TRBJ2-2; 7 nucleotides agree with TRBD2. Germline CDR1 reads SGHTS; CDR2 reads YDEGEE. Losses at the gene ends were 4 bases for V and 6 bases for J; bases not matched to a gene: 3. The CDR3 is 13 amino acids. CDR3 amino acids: CASSLSGAGELFF. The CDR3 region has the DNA TGTGCCAGCAGCCTCAGCGGGGCCGGGGAGCTGTTTTTT. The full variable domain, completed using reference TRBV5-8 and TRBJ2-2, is EAGVTQSPTHLIKTRGQQATLRCSPISGHTSVYWYQQALGLGLQFLLWYDEGEERNRGNFPPRFSGRQFPNYSSELNVNALELEDSALYLCASSLSGAGELFFGEGSRLTVL.

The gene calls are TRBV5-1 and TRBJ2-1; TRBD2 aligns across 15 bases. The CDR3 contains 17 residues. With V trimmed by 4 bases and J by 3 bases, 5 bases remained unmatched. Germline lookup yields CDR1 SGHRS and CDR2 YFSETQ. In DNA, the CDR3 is TGCGCCAGCAGCCCGGGACTAGCGGGGGGTCTCTACAATGAGCAGTTCTTC. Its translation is CASSPGLAGGLYNEQFF.

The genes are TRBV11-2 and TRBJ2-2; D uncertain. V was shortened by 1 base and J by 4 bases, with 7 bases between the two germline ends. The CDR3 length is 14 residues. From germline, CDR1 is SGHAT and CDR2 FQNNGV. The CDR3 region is CASSLVSITGELFF. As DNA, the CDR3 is TGTGCCAGCAGCTTAGTTTCCATCACCGGGGAGCTGTTTTTT.

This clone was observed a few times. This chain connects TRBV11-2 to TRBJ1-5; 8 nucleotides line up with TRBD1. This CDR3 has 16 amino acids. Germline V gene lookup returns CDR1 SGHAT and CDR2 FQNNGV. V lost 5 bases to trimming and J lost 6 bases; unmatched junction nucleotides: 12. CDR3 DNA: TGTGCCAGCAGCCAAGGAAACCAGGGGGCCGGTCAGCCCCAGCATTTT. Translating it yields CASSQGNQGAGQPQHF. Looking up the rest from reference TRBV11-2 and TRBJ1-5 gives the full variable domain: EAGVAQSPRYKIIEKRQSVAFWCNPISGHATLYWYQQILGQGPKLLIQFQNNGVVDDSQLPKDRFSAERLKGVDSTLKIQPAKLEDSAVYLCASSQGNQGAGQPQHFGDGTRLSIL.

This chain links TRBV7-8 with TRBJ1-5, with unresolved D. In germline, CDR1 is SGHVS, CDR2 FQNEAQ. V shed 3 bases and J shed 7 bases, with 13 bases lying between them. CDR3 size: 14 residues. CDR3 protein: CASSFEGSGQPQHF. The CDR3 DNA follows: TGTGCCAGCAGCTTCGAGGGCAGCGGCCAGCCCCAGCATTTT.

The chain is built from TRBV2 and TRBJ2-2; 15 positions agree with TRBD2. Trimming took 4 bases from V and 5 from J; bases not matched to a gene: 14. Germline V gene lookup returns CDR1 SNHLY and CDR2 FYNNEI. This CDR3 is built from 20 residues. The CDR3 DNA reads TGTGCCAGCAGTGCCCGTAGAAGGACTAGCGGGAGGGCTGCTACCGGGGAGCTGTTTTTT. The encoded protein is CASSARRRTSGRAATGELFF.

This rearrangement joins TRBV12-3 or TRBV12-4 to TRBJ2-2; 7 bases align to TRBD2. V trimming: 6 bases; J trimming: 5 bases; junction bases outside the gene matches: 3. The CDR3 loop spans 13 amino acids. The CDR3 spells CASRVGGTGELFF. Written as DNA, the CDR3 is TGTGCCAGCAGGGTCGGGGGGACCGGGGAGCTGTTTTTT.

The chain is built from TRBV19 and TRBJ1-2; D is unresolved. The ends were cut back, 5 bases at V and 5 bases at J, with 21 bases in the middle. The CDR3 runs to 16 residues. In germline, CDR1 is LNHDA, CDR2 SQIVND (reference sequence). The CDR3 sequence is CASSLILRGGPYGYTF. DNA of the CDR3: TGTGCCAGTAGTTTGATTCTTCGGGGAGGGCCTTATGGCTACACCTTC.

CDR3 sequence: CASSRGTLEGAFF. The CDR3 nucleotides read TGTGCCAGCAGCCGAGGGACACTTGAAGGAGCTTTCTTT. This chain connects TRBV5-8 to TRBJ1-1; D possibly corresponds to TRBD1 (6 bases). The CDR3 loop spans 13 amino acids. Deletions cut 4 bases from V and 10 bases from J, with 17 bases between. CDR1 is SGHTS and CDR2 is YDEGEE in the germline V gene.

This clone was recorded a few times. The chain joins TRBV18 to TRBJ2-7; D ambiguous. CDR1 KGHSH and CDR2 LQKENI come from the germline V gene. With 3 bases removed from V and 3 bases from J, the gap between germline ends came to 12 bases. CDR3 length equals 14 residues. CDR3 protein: CASSPSQEIYEQYF. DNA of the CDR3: TGTGCCAGCTCACCGAGTCAGGAAATCTACGAGCAGTACTTC.

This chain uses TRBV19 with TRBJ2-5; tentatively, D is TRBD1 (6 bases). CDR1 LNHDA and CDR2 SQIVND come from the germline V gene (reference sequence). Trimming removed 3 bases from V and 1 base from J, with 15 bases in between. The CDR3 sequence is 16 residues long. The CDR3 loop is CASSIDRDTAQETQYF. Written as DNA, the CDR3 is TGTGCCAGTAGTATCGACCGGGACACCGCCCAAGAGACCCAGTACTTC.

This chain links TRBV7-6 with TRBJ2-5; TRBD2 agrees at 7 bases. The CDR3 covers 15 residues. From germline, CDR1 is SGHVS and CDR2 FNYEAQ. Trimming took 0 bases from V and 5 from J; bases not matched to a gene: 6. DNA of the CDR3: TGTGCCAGCAGCTTAGCGGGAGGGCCTATGGAGACCCAGTACTTC. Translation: CASSLAGGPMETQYF.

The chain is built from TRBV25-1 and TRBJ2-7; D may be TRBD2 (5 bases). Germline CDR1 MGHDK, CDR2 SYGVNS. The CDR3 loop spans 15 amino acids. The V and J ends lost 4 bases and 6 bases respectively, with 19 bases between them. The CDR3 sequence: CASSAYLGDLGEQYF. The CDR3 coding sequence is TGTGCCAGCAGTGCGTACCTGGGAGATCTGGGCGAGCAGTACTTC.

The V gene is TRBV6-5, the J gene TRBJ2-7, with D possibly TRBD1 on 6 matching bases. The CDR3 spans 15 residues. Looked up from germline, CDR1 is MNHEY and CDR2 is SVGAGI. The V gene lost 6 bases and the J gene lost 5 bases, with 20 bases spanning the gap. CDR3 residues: CASRKNRDKVNEQYF. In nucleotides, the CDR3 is TGTGCCAGCAGAAAAAACCGGGACAAGGTAAACGAGCAGTACTTC.

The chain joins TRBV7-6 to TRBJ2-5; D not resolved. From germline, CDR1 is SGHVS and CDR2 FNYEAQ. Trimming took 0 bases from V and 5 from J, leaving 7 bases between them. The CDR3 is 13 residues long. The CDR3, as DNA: TGTGCCAGCAGCTTAGCGCTCCGGGAGACCCAGTACTTC. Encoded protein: CASSLALRETQYF.